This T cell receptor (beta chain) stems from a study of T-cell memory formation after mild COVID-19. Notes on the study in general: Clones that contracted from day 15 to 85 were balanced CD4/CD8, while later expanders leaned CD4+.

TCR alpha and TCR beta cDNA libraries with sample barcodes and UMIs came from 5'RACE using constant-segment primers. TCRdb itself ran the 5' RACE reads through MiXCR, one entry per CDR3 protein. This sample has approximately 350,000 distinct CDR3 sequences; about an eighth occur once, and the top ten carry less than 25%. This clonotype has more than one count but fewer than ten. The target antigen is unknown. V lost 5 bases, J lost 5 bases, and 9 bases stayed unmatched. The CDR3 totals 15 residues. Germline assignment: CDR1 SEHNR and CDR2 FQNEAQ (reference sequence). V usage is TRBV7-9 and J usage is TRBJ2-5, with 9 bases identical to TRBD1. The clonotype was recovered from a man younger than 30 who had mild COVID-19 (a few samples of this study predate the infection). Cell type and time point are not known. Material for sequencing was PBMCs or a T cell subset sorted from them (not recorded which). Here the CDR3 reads CASSRGQGIGETQYF. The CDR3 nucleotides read TGTGCCAGCAGCCGAGGACAGGGGATAGGGGAGACCCAGTACTTC.